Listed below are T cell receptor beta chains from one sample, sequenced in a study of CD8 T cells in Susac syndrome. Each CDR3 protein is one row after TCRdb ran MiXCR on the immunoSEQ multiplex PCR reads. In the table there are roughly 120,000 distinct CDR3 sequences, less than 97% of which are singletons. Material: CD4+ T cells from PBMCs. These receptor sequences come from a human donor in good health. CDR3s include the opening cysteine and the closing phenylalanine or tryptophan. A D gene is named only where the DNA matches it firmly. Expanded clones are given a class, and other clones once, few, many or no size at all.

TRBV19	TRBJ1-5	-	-	TGTGCCAGTAATCTGGCAGGGGAACAGCCCCAGCATTTT	CASNLAGEQPQHF
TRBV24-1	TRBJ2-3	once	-	TGTGCCACCAGTGATCCACGGAGGCTGGCAACAGATACGCAGTATTTT	CATSDPRRLATDTQYF
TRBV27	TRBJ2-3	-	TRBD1	TGTGCCAGCAGTTTACGGACAGGGCGGGCAAATACGCAGTATTTT	CASSLRTGRANTQYF
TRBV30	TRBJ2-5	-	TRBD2	TGTGCCTGGAGTGTCCTAGCGGGGGGCAAGTACCAAGAGACCCAGTACTTC	CAWSVLAGGKYQETQYF
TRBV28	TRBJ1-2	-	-	TGTGCCAGCAGTTCAAGTGGCTACACCTTC	CASSSSGYTF
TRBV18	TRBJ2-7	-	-	TGTGCCAGCTCAGAAACCCTCTCCTACGAGCAGTACTTC	CASSETLSYEQYF
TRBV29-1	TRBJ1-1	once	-	TGCAGCGTCCGCGGTAGGCTGACGGATGAAGCTTTCTTT	CSVRGRLTDEAFF
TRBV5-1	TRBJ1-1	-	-	TGCGCCAGCAGCTTGGTGCAGGGATCGGGCACTGAAGCTTTCTTT	CASSLVQGSGTEAFF
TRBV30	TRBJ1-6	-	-	TGTGCCGCAACAGGGCAAGGTGATTCACCCCTCCACTTT	CAATGQGDSPLHF
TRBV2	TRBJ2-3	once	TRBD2	TGTGCCAGCAGTGAAGCATTTCCGGGACTAAGTACGCAGTATTTT	CASSEAFPGLSTQYF
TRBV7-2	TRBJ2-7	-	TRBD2	TGTGCCAGCAGCTTAGATACTAGCGGGAGGGCCAGGTACGAGCAGTACTTC	CASSLDTSGRARYEQYF
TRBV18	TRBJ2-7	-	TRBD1	TGTGCCAGCTCACCCGGGACAGGGTCGAACGAGCAGTACTTC	CASSPGTGSNEQYF
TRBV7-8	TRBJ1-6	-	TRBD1	TGTGCCAGCAGCTTAGTACCCCGGACAGGGGTCAGCTCCTATAATTCACCCCTCCACTTT	CASSLVPRTGVSSYNSPLHF
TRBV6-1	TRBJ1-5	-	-	TGTGCCAGCAGCATAACGGGTCCTAGCAATCAGCCCCAGCATTTT	CASSITGPSNQPQHF
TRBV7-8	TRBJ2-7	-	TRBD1	TGTGCCAGCAGCTGGGGCGACAGGGGGCTGGGGGAGCAGTACTTC	CASSWGDRGLGEQYF
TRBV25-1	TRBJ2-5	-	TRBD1	TGTGCCAGCAGAGGGACAGGGGCCACGCAGACCCAGTACTTC	CASRGTGATQTQYF
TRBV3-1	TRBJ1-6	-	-	TGTGCCAGCAGCCCGTTTTTGACACGAGGTAGGACCCTCCACTTT	CASSPFLTRGRTLHF
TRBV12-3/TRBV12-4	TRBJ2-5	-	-	TGTGCCAGCAGCACCCAGATCACCCAGTACTTC	CASSTQITQYF
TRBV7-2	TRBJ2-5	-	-	TGTGCCAGCAGCCCCCGGGCGGGGGCCGGGGAGACCCAGTACTTC	CASSPRAGAGETQYF
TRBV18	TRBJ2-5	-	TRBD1	TGTGCCAGCTCAAGGACAGGCGGGCAAGAGACCCAGTACTTC	CASSRTGGQETQYF
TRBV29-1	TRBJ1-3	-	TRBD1	TGCAGCGGGGGGACAGGGGGCTCTGGAAACACCATATATTTT	CSGGTGGSGNTIYF
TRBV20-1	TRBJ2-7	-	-	TGCAGTGTGCCACGGGACACTTCCTACGAGCAGTACTTC	CSVPRDTSYEQYF
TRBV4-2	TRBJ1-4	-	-	TGTGCCAGCAGCGCCCTGGGCCTGGATGAAAAACTGTTTTTT	CASSALGLDEKLFF
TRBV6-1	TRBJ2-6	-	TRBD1	TGTGCCAGCTCTCGACCGGGACAGGCCTTACAATCTGGGGCCAACGTCCTGACTTTC	CASSRPGQALQSGANVLTF
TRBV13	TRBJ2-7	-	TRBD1	TGTGCCAGCAGCTTGTCGGGACAGGGGGCCTACGAGCAGTACTTC	CASSLSGQGAYEQYF
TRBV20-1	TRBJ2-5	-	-	TGCAGTGCTAGCAGGGTAGGCCAAGAGACCCAGTACTTC	CSASRVGQETQYF
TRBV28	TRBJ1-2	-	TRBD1	TGTGCCAGCAGTTTGCCGACAGGGATGAGGAGCTACACCTTC	CASSLPTGMRSYTF
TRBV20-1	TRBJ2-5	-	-	TGCAGTGCTAGTGAGGGCCCTGGGACCCAGTACTTC	CSASEGPGTQYF
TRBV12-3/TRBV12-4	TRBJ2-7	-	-	TGTGCGAGCGGACGACAGGCCGCCTACGAGCAGTACTTC	CASGRQAAYEQYF
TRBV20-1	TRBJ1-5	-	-	TGCAGTGCTAGAGAGCAGTCTCGTCAGCCCCAGCATTTT	CSAREQSRQPQHF
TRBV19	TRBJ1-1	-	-	TGTGCCAGTATACCAAAGGGATCGAACACTGAAGCTTTCTTT	CASIPKGSNTEAFF
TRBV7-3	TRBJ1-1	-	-	TGTGCCTGCGGAACCTTTTTGAACACTGAAGCCTTCTTT	CACGTFLNTEAFF
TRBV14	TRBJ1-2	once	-	TGTGCCAGCAGCCTGATTAGGGAGGGTGGCTACACCTTC	CASSLIREGGYTF
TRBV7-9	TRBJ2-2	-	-	TGTGCCAGCAGCCCACAGGGGACTAGCACCGGGGAGCTGTTTTTT	CASSPQGTSTGELFF
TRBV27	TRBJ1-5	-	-	TGTGCCAGCAGTTTCAATCAGCCCCAGCATTTT	CASSFNQPQHF
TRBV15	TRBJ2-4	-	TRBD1	TGTGCCACCAGCAGAGATAGGGGACAGGGGGCGAGGTTTCAGTACTTC	CATSRDRGQGARFQYF
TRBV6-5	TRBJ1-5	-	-	TGTGCCAGCGGCTCCTATAGCAATCAGCCCCAGCATTTT	CASGSYSNQPQHF
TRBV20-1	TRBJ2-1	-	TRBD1	TGCAGTGCTAGGAGATGGGGACAGGGTGAGGATGAGCAGTTCTTC	CSARRWGQGEDEQFF
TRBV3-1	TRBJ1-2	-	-	TGTGCCAGCAGCCAAGATTACCGGACAGTAACCGGCTACACCTTC	CASSQDYRTVTGYTF
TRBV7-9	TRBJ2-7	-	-	TGTGCCAGTCAGCGCGGACAGAAGTACGAGCAGTACTTC	CASQRGQKYEQYF
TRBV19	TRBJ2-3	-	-	TGTGCCAGTAGTGCTGACTATACAGATACGCAGTATTTT	CASSADYTDTQYF
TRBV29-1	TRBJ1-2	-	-	TGCAGCGTTGTCTGGGGGCGCGTCTATGGCTACACCTTC	CSVVWGRVYGYTF
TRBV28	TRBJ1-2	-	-	TGTGCCAGCACCAAGACCCCGGGACCTATCTATGGCTACACCTTC	CASTKTPGPIYGYTF
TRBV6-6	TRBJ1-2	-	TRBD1	TGTGCCAGCAGTTACTCCGGGACAGGGACACATGGCTACACCTTC	CASSYSGTGTHGYTF
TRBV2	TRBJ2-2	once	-	TGTGCCAGCAGTGAATCCGGGACAACAACCGGGGAGCTGTTTTTT	CASSESGTTTGELFF
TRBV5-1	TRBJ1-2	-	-	TGCGCCAGCAGCCGGGAGCCGCGAGAGTATGGCTACACCTTC	CASSREPREYGYTF
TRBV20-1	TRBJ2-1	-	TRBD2	TGCAGTGCTACGGGACTAGCGGGGGGGTTGAGCTCCTACAATGAGCAGTTCTTC	CSATGLAGGLSSYNEQFF
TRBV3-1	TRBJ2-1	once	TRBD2	TGTGCCAGCAGCCCACGGGGCGGGGGGGCCCTTAATGAGCAGTTCTTC	CASSPRGGGALNEQFF
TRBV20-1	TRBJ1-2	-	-	TGCAGTGCTAGTCCGGGATCCGGACGCCGAGGGGATGGCTACACCTTC	CSASPGSGRRGDGYTF
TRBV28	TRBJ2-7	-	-	TGTGCCAGCAGATCGATGGGGAAGTCCTACGAGCAGTACTTC	CASRSMGKSYEQYF
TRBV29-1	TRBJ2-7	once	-	TGCAGCGTTTCCTGGACAGCTGCGGCCCCCTACGAGCAGTACTTC	CSVSWTAAAPYEQYF
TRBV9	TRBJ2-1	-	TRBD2	TGTGCCAGCAGCGCCAATGGACTAGATGGTAATGAGCAGTTCTTC	CASSANGLDGNEQFF
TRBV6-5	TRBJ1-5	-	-	TGTGCCAGCAGTTACGACAGAAATCAGCCCCAGCATTTT	CASSYDRNQPQHF
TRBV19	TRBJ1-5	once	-	TGTGCCAGTACTCCGGGGACTGCCAATCAGCCCCAGCATTTT	CASTPGTANQPQHF
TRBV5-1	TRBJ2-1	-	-	TGCGCCAGCAGGTCTGAGGGGGGCAATGAGCAGTTCTTC	CASRSEGGNEQFF
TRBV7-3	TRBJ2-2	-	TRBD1	TGTGCCAGCAGTTATGACAGGGGGCCGACCGGGGAGCTGTTTTTT	CASSYDRGPTGELFF
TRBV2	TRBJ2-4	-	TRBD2	TGTGCCAGCAGAGGGGGGACTAGCGGGAGTAAAAACATTCAGTACTTC	CASRGGTSGSKNIQYF
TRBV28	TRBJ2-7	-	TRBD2	TGTGCCAGCAGACCCGGGACTAGCGGCTCCTACGAGCAGTACTTC	CASRPGTSGSYEQYF
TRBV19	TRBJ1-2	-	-	TGTGCCAGTAGTCTTACAGTTAGTAACTATGGCTACACCTTC	CASSLTVSNYGYTF